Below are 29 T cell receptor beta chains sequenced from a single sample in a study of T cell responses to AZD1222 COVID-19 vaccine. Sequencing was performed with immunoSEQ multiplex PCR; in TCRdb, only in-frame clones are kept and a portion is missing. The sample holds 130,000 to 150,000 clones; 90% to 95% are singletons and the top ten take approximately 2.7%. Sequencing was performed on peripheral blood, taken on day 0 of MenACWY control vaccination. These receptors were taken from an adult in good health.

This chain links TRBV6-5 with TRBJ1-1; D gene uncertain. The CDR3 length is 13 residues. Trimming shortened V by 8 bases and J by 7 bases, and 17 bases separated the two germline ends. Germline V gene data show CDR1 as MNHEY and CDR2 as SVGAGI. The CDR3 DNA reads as TGTGCCAGCGGGAGAGAGGGCCGTATTGAAGCTTTCTTT. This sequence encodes CASGREGRIEAFF.

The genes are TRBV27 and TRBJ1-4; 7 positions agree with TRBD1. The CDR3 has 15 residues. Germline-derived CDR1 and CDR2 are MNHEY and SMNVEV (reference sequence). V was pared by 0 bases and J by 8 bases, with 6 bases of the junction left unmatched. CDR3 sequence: CASSLSVGGGEKLFF. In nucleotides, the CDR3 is TGTGCCAGCAGTTTATCGGTCGGAGGGGGCGAAAAACTGTTTTTT.

CDR3 loop: CASSLGPWGFTGELFF. DNA of the CDR3: TGTGCCAGCAGTTTAGGACCGTGGGGATTCACCGGGGAGCTGTTTTTT. The gene calls are TRBV27 and TRBJ2-2, with D uncertain. Germline loops: CDR1 MNHEY, CDR2 SMNVEV (reference sequence). Trimming removed 2 bases at V and 4 bases at J, with 14 bases between. This CDR3 has 16 residues.

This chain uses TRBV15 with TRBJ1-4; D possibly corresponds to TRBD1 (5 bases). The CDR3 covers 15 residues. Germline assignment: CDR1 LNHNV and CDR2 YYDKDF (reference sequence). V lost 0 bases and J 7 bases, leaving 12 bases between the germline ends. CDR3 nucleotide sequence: TGTGCCACCAGCAGAGATCTTCTGGGGGGTGAAAAACTGTTTTTT. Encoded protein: CATSRDLLGGEKLFF.

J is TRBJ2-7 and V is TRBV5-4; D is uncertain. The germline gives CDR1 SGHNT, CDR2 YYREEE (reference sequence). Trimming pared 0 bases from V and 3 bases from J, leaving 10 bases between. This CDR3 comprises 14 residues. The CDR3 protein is CASSLEGLHYEQYF. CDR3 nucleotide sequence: TGTGCCAGCAGCTTGGAGGGCCTCCACTACGAGCAGTACTTC.

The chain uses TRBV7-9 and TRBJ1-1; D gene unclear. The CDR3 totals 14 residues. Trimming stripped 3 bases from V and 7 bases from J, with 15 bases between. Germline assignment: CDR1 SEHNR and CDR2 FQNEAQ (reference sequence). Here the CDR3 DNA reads TGTGCCAGCAGCTTGTTGACGGCCGGCGGTGAAGCTTTCTTT. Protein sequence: CASSLLTAGGEAFF.

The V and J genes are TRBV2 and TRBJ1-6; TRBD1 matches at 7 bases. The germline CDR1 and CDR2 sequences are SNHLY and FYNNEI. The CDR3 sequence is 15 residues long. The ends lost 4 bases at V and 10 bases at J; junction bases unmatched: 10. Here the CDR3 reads CASSGFSGQLSPLHF. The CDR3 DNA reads TGTGCCAGCAGTGGGTTTTCGGGACAGTTATCACCCCTCCACTTT.

CDR3 sequence (DNA): TGTGCCAGCAGCCAAACTAGCGGGGGTTTAGAGACCCAGTACTTC. This sequence encodes CASSQTSGGLETQYF. The V call is TRBV3-1 (or the pseudogene TRBV3-2), the J call TRBJ2-5; 11 nucleotides agree with TRBD2. Germline assignment: CDR1 LGHDT and CDR2 YNNKEL (reference sequence). V was clipped by 2 bases and J by 4 bases; unmatched bases: 3. This CDR3 has 15 amino acids.

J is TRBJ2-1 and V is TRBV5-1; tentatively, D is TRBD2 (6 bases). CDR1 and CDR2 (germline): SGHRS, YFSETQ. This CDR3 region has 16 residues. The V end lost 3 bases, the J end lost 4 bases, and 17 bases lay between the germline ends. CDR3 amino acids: CASSSLAVPGYNEQFF. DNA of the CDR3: TGCGCCAGCAGCTCCTTAGCGGTCCCGGGATACAATGAGCAGTTCTTC. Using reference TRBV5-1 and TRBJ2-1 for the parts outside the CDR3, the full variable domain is KAGVTQTPRYLIKTRGQQVTLSCSPISGHRSVSWYQQTPGQGLQFLFEYFSETQRNKGNFPGRFSGRQFSNSRSEMNVSTLELGDSALYLCASSSLAVPGYNEQFFGPGTRLTVL.

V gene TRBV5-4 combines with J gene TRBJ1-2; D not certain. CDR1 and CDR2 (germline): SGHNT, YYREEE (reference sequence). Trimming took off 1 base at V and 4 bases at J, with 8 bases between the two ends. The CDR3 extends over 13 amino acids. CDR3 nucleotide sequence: TGTGCCAGCAGCTTGCCTCCATCCTATGGCTACACCTTC. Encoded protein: CASSLPPSYGYTF. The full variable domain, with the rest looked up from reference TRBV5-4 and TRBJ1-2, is ETGVTQSPTHLIKTRGQQVTLRCSSQSGHNTVSWYQQALGQGPQFIFQYYREEENGRGNFPPRFSGLQFPNYSSELNVNALELDDSALYLCASSLPPSYGYTFGSGTRLTVV.

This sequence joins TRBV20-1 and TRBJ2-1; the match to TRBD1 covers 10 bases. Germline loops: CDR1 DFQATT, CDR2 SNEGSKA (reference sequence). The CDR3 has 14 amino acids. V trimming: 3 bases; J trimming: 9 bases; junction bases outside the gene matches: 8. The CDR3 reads CSASSDRGQREQFF. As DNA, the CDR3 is TGCAGTGCTAGTAGCGACAGGGGGCAGCGTGAGCAGTTCTTC.

The CDR3 spells CASSIGLGPTEAFF. In DNA form, the CDR3 reads TGTGCCAGTAGTATAGGCCTGGGTCCCACTGAAGCTTTCTTT. V and J are TRBV19 and TRBJ1-1; D remains ambiguous. The germline V and J ends were trimmed by 1 base and 4 bases, with 10 bases remaining between them. The CDR3 is made up of 14 amino acids. Germline loops: CDR1 LNHDA, CDR2 SQIVND (reference sequence).

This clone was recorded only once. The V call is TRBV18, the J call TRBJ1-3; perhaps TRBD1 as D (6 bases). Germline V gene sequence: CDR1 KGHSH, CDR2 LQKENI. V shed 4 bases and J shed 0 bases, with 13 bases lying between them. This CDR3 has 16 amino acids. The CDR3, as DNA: TGTGCCAGCTCACAACCCGGGGGGCTCTCTGGAAACACCATATATTTT. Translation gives CASSQPGGLSGNTIYF.

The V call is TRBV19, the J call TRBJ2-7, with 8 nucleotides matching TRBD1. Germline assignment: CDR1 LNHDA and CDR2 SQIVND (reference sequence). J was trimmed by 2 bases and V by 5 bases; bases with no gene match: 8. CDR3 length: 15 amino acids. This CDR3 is CASSVPGQAAYEQYF. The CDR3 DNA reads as TGTGCCAGTAGTGTCCCGGGACAGGCGGCCTACGAGCAGTACTTC.

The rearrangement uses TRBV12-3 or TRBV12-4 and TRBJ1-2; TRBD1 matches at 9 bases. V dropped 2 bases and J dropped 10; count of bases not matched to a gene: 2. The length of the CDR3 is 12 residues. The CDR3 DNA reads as TGTGCCAGCAGTTTACGGGACAGGGTCTACACCTTC. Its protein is CASSLRDRVYTF.

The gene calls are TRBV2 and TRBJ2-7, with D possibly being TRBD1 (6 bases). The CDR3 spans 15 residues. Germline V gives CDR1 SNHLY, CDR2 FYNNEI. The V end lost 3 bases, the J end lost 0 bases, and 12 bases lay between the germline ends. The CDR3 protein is CASSEDSTISYEQYF. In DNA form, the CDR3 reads TGTGCCAGCAGTGAGGACAGTACGATCTCCTACGAGCAGTACTTC.

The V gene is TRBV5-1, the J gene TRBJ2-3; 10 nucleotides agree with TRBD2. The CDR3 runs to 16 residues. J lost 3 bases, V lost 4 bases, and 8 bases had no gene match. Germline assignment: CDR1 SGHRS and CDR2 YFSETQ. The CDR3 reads CASSPELAGFTDTQYF. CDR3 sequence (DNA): TGCGCCAGCAGCCCAGAACTAGCGGGATTTACAGATACGCAGTATTTT.

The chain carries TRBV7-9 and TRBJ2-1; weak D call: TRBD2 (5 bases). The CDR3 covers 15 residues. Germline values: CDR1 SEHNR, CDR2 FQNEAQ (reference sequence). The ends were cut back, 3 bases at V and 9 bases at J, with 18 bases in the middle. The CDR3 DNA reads TGTGCCAGCAGCTTCGTGGGAGTATTGGGATCTGAGCAGTTCTTC. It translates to CASSFVGVLGSEQFF. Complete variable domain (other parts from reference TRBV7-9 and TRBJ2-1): DTGVSQNPRHKITKRGQNVTFRCDPISEHNRLYWYRQTLGQGPEFLTYFQNEAQLEKSRLLSDRFSAERPKGSFSTLEIQRTEQGDSAMYLCASSFVGVLGSEQFFGPGTRLTVL.

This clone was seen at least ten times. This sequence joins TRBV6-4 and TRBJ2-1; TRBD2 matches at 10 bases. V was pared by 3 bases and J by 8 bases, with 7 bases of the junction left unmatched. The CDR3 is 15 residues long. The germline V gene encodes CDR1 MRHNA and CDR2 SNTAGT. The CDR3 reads CASSEAGGTNDEQFF. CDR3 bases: TGTGCCAGCAGTGAAGCGGGGGGGACCAACGATGAGCAGTTCTTC.

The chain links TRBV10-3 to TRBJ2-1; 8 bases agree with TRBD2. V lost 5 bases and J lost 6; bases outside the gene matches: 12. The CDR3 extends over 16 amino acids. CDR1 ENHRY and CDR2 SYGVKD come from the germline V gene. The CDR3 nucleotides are TGTGCCATCAGTTCTCGGGGGGGCGGGGGCCTCAATGAGCAGTTCTTC. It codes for CAISSRGGGGLNEQFF.

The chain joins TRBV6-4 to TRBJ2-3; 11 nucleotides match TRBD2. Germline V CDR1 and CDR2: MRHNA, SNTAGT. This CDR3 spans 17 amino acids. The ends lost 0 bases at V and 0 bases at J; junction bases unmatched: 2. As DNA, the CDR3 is TGTGCCAGCAGTGACTCTAGCGGGGGGGCTAGCACAGATACGCAGTATTTT. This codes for CASSDSSGGASTDTQYF.

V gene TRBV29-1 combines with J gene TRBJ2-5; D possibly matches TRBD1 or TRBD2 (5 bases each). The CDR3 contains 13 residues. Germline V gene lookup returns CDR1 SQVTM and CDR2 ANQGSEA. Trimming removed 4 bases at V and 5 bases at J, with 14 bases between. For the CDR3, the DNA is TGCAGCGTTGTACGGGACCACCGGGAGACCCAGTACTTC. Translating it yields CSVVRDHRETQYF.

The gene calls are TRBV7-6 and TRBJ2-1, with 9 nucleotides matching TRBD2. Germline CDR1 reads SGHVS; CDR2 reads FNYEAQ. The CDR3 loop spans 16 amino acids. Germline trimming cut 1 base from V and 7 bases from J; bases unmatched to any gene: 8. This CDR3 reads CASSLGSAGGNNEQFF. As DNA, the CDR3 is TGTGCCAGCAGCTTAGGCTCAGCGGGAGGAAATAATGAGCAGTTCTTC.

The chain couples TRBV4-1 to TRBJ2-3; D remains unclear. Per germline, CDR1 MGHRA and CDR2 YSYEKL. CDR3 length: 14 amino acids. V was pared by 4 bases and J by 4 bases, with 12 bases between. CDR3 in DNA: TGCGCCAGCAGCCCCGGCTATGAGGCAGATACGCAGTATTTT. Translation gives CASSPGYEADTQYF.

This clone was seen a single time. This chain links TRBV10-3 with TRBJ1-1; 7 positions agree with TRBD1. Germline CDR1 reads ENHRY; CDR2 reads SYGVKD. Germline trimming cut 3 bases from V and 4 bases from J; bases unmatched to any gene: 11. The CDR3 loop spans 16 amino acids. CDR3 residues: CAISDSTQGFGTEAFF. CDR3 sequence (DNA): TGTGCCATCAGTGACTCCACACAGGGGTTCGGCACTGAAGCTTTCTTT.

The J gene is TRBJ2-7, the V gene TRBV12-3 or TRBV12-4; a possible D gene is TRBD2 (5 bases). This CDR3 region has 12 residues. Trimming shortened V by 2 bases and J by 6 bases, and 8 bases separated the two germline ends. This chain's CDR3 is CASSLQAGEQYF. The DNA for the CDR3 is TGTGCCAGCAGTTTACAGGCGGGCGAGCAGTACTTC.

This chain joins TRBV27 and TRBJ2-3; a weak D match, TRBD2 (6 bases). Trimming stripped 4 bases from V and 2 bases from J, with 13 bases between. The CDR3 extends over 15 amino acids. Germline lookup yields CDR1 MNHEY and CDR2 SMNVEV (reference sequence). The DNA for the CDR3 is TGTGCCAGCAGTTATGGAGCGGGCCTCACAGATACGCAGTATTTT. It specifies CASSYGAGLTDTQYF.

CDR3: CASNTQGASSYNSPLHF. The CDR3 bases are TGTGCCAGTAACACACAGGGGGCGAGCTCCTATAATTCACCCCTCCACTTT. The J gene is TRBJ1-6, the V gene TRBV19; 9 positions agree with TRBD1. Germline V gene sequence: CDR1 LNHDA, CDR2 SQIVND (reference sequence). CDR3 length equals 17 residues. V was pared by 7 bases and J by 0 bases, with 7 bases of the junction left unmatched.

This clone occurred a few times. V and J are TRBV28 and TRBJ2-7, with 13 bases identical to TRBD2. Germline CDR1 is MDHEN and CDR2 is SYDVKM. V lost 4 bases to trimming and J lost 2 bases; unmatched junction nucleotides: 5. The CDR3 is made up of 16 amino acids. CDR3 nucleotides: TGTGCCAGCAGTTCCGCGGGACTAGCGGGGACCTACGAGCAGTACTTC. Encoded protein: CASSSAGLAGTYEQYF. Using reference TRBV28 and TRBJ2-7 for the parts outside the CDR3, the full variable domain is DVKVTQSSRYLVKRTGEKVFLECVQDMDHENMFWYRQDPGLGLRLIYFSYDVKMKEKGDIPEGYSVSREKKERFSLILESASTNQTSMYLCASSSAGLAGTYEQYFGPGTRLTVT.